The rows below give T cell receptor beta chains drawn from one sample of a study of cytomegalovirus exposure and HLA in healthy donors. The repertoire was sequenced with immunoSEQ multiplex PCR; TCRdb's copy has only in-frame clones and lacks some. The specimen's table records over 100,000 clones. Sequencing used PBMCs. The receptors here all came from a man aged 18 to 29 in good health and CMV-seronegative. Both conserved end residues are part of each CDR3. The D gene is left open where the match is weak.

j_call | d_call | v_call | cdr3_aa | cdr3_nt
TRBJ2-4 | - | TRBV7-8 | CASSLDGQPIQNIQYF | TGTGCCAGCAGCTTAGACGGACAGCCCATCCAAAACATTCAGTACTTC
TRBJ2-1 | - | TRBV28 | CASRHSYNEQFF | TGTGCCAGCAGACACTCCTACAATGAGCAGTTCTTC
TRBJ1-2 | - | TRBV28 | CASSFQGRADNYGYTF | TGTGCCAGCAGTTTCCAGGGCAGGGCTGACAACTATGGCTACACCTTC
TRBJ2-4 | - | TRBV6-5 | CASSPAENGKNIQYF | TGTGCCAGCAGTCCAGCGGAGAACGGCAAAAACATTCAGTACTTC
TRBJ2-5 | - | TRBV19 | CASKKPGVETQYF | TGTGCCAGTAAAAAGCCAGGGGTAGAGACCCAGTACTTC
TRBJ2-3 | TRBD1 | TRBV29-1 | CSAGGQGLTDTQYF | TGCAGCGCGGGGGGACAGGGACTCACAGATACGCAGTATTTT
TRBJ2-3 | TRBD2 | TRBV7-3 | CASRNPGLAADTQYF | TGTGCCAGCAGGAATCCGGGACTAGCGGCGGATACGCAGTATTTT
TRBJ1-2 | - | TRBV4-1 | CASSQDRGNYGYTF | TGCGCCAGCAGCCAAGATCGGGGGAACTATGGCTACACCTTC
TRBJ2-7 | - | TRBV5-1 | CASSAGTREAEQYF | TGCGCCAGCAGCGCCGGGACACGGGAAGCCGAGCAGTACTTC
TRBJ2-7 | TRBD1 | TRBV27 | CASSFRQGGYEQYF | TGTGCCAGCAGTTTCCGACAGGGCGGCTACGAGCAGTACTTC
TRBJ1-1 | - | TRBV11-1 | CASSLDRNTEAFF | TGTGCCAGCAGCCTGGACAGGAACACTGAAGCTTTCTTT
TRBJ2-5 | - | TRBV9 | CASSASWGVAVGEETQYF | TGTGCCAGCAGCGCATCTTGGGGGGTAGCGGTTGGGGAAGAGACCCAGTACTTC
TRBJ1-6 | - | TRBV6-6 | CASNLGGTYSPLHF | TGTGCCAGCAACCTGGGGGGGACTTATTCACCCCTCCACTTT
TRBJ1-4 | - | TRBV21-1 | CASSKDNKDGAFDWNEKLFF | TGTGCCAGCAGCAAAGATAACAAGGATGGGGCATTCGACTGGAATGAAAAACTGTTTTTT
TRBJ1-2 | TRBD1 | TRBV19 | CASTGAGTGDYGYTF | TGTGCCAGTACCGGAGCCGGGACAGGGGACTATGGCTACACCTTC
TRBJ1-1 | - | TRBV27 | CASSLSRRQLNTEAFF | TGTGCCAGCAGTTTATCGAGGCGACAGTTAAACACTGAAGCTTTCTTT
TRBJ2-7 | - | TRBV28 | CASSLRTEVYEQYF | TGTGCCAGCAGTTTGAGGACAGAAGTCTACGAGCAGTACTTC
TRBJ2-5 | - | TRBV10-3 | CAISGGIETQYF | TGTGCCATCAGTGGAGGTATAGAGACCCAGTACTTC
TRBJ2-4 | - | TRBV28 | CASSQEGSIQYF | TGTGCCAGCAGTCAAGAGGGAAGCATTCAGTACTTC
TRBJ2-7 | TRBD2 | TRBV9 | CASSGRASSYEQYF | TGTGCCAGCTCGGGGAGGGCTAGCTCCTACGAGCAGTACTTC
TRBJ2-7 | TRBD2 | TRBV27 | CASSFIKTLAGVLNEQYF | TGTGCCAGCAGTTTCATCAAAACCCTAGCGGGAGTTCTCAACGAGCAGTACTTC
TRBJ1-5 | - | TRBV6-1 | CASSSQQDSNQPQHF | TGTGCCAGCAGTTCTCAGCAGGATAGCAATCAGCCCCAGCATTTT
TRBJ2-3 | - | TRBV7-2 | CASSFGGDTQYF | TGTGCCAGCAGCTTCGGCGGGGATACGCAGTATTTT
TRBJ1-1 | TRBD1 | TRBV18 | CASSPSQGEAFF | TGTGCCAGCTCACCATCACAGGGGGAAGCTTTCTTT